This is a list of T cell receptor beta chains from one sample in a study of response to subunit inactivated influenza vaccine. TCRdb reprocessed the RT-PCR reads with MiXCR, giving one entry per CDR3 protein. The table lists approximately 700,000 distinct CDR3 sequences, around a sixth of them singletons, with around a tenth in the top ten. The sample in question was PBMCs from blood, obtained about 12 days after vaccination. Receptor source: a man aged 50-60 years who received an inactivated influenza vaccine. The CDR3 runs from the conserved cysteine through the conserved F or W. The D gene is left open where the match is weak. Clone size is not always given. Where it is, it says once, few, many or a class for expanded clones.

abundance | d_gene | j_gene | v_gene | CDR3nt | CDR3aa
. | . | TRBJ1-5 | TRBV20-1 | TGCAGTGCTGGGGGTAGCCCGTGGGCTAATCAGCCCCAGCATTTT | CSAGGSPWANQPQHF
few | TRBD2 | TRBJ2-2 | TRBV20-1 | TGCAGTGCTGACCGACTAGCGGGAGGTGGCGGGGAGCTGTTTTTT | CSADRLAGGGGELFF
few | . | TRBJ1-5 | TRBV30 | TGTGCCTGGAGCCCAGGGCCCTATCAGCCCCAGCATTTT | CAWSPGPYQPQHF
few | . | TRBJ1-1 | TRBV29-1 | TGCAGCGGCGGACAGTCGAACACTGAAGCTTTCTTT | CSGGQSNTEAFF
few | TRBD1 | TRBJ2-3 | TRBV7-3 | TGTGCCAGCAGCCGTACAGGGGGCACAGGGGATACGCAGTATTTT | CASSRTGGTGDTQYF
. | . | TRBJ2-2 | TRBV5-1 | TGCGCCAGCAGCTTGATGGTTCCCGGGGAGCTGTTTTTT | CASSLMVPGELFF
many | . | TRBJ2-1 | TRBV15 | TGTGCCACCAGCAGTTCGGGGGCTTCCTACAATGAGCAGTTCTTC | CATSSSGASYNEQFF
few | . | TRBJ2-3 | TRBV29-1 | TGCAGCGTTGAAGGTTTATATGGTACCGGCACAGATACGCAGTATTTT | CSVEGLYGTGTDTQYF
few | . | TRBJ1-2 | TRBV12-3/TRBV12-4 | TGTGCCAGCAGTTTTTTTGTCGGACGGCAGTCTACGAACACCTTC | CASSFFVGRQSTNTF
. | TRBD2 | TRBJ2-3 | TRBV20-1 | TGCAGTGCTAGGATTCTGGCGGGGGGGCCCCCAGATACGCAGTATTTT | CSARILAGGPPDTQYF
. | . | TRBJ1-4 | TRBV5-1 | TGCGCCAGCAGCTTGGCCCCCGGGGGACCTACAACTAATGAAAAACTGTTTTTT | CASSLAPGGPTTNEKLFF
. | TRBD2 | TRBJ2-1 | TRBV3-1 | TGTGCCAGCAGCCAAGACGGTCTAGCGGGAGTTGAGCAGTTCTTC | CASSQDGLAGVEQFF
few | TRBD1 | TRBJ1-1 | TRBV6-2/TRBV6-3 | TGTGCCAGCGGAAGACAGGGATTGGGTACTGAAGCTTTCTTT | CASGRQGLGTEAFF
. | . | TRBJ1-1 | TRBV7-8 | TGTGCCAGCAGCCGGACACGACAGGCCACTGAAGCTTTCTTT | CASSRTRQATEAFF
. | TRBD2 | TRBJ2-1 | TRBV12-3/TRBV12-4 | TGTGCCAGCAGTGCTCTAGCGGGGTCCTACAATGAGCAGTTCTTC | CASSALAGSYNEQFF
few | . | TRBJ1-6 | TRBV5-1 | TGCGCCAGCAGCTTGGAGGGAGGTGCCCTCCACTTT | CASSLEGGALHF
. | TRBD1 | TRBJ2-4 | TRBV6-2/TRBV6-3 | TGTGCCAGCACCGGGCCGGGACAGGGCAACATTCAGTACTTC | CASTGPGQGNIQYF
few | . | TRBJ2-7 | TRBV7-2 | TGTGCCAGCAGCTTAGAGGCGACACTCTACTCCTACGAGCAGTACTTC | CASSLEATLYSYEQYF
. | . | TRBJ2-3 | TRBV12-3/TRBV12-4 | TGTGCCAGCACGGGACTCAGCACAGATACGCAGTATTTT | CASTGLSTDTQYF
few | . | TRBJ2-7 | TRBV28 | TGTGCCAGCAGTTCGAGTCAGGGGCCCCCATACTTC | CASSSSQGPPYF
few | . | TRBJ2-3 | TRBV7-2 | TGTGCCAGCAGTCCGGGGGCGGTAGATACGCAGTATTTT | CASSPGAVDTQYF
. | . | TRBJ1-1 | TRBV5-1 | TGCGCCAGCAGCTCTAGGACAGACCTGACCACTGAAGCTTTCTTT | CASSSRTDLTTEAFF
few | . | TRBJ1-3 | TRBV7-2 | TGTGCCAGCAGCTTACGCGGCAGGGGAAGAAACACCATATATTTT | CASSLRGRGRNTIYF
few | . | TRBJ1-6 | TRBV7-9 | TGTGCCACCTCCGGGGCAGGTCTTAATTCACCCCTCCACTTT | CATSGAGLNSPLHF
few | . | TRBJ2-7 | TRBV29-1 | TGCAGCGCTGACAGGGGAGGGGAGCAGTACTTC | CSADRGGEQYF